Presented here are 19 T cell receptor beta chains from one specimen sequenced in a study of shared clonotypes between healthy human individuals. Naive-designated CD8 cells lacked CD45RO, were positively enriched for CCR7, and omitted terminally differentiated effector memory CD45RA+ cells. Data came from immunoSEQ multiplex PCR; TCRdb stores just in-frame clones and leaves some out. The sample contains around 2.1 million clones, more than 85% of which appear only once. Sequenced sample: naive CD8+ T cells from PBMCs. These receptors were taken from a man younger than 35 in good health. Some clones in this sample may be carry-over from other donors' samples.

This clone occurred a few times. V is TRBV20-1 and J is TRBJ1-1; no clear D gene. The CDR3 sequence is 11 residues long. Germline V CDR1 and CDR2: DFQATT, SNEGSKA (reference sequence). Trimming stripped 1 base from V and 6 bases from J, with 6 bases between. The chain's CDR3 is CSARGEPEAFF. The CDR3 DNA follows: TGCAGTGCTAGAGGGGAACCTGAAGCTTTCTTT.

For the CDR3, the DNA is TGTGCCAGCAGTCCGACAGGGATTGAAGCAGCAACTAATGAAAAACTGTTTTTT. It encodes CASSPTGIEAATNEKLFF. This chain connects TRBV28 to TRBJ1-4; TRBD1 agrees at 7 bases. The CDR3 consists of 18 residues. From germline, CDR1 is MDHEN and CDR2 SYDVKM. V lost 5 bases and J lost 0; bases outside the gene matches: 12.

This chain uses TRBV15 with TRBJ2-7; 9 positions agree with TRBD2. Per germline, CDR1 LNHNV and CDR2 YYDKDF (reference sequence). The CDR3 loop spans 15 amino acids. The trim removed 1 base at V and 2 bases at J, leaving 3 bases unmatched. The CDR3 nucleotides read TGTGCCACCAGCAGAGGTAGCGGGGGTACCTACGAGCAGTACTTC. Amino acid sequence: CATSRGSGGTYEQYF.

The gene calls are TRBV9 and TRBJ2-4; 9 nucleotides line up with TRBD1. Germline CDR1 reads SGDLS; CDR2 reads YYNGEE. The CDR3 totals 16 residues. V lost 3 bases, J lost 6 bases, and 10 bases stayed unmatched. CDR3 DNA sequence: TGTGCCAGCAGCGCAGGCGGTGGGGGACAGGGAAACATTCAGTACTTC. Translating it yields CASSAGGGGQGNIQYF.

The chain combines TRBV9 with TRBJ1-1, with a tentative D call TRBD1 (6 bases). CDR1 and CDR2 from the germline V gene are SGDLS and YYNGEE. The V gene lost 1 base and the J gene lost 7 bases, with 11 bases spanning the gap. This CDR3 contains 13 residues. CDR3 sequence reads: CASSVYRVGEAFF. CDR3 DNA sequence: TGTGCCAGCAGCGTATACAGGGTGGGTGAAGCTTTCTTT. Together with reference TRBV9 and TRBJ1-1, the CDR3 gives the full variable domain: DSGVTQTPKHLITATGQRVTLRCSPRSGDLSVYWYQQSLDQGLQFLIQYYNGEERAKGNILERFSAQQFPDLHSELNLSSLELGDSALYFCASSVYRVGEAFFGQGTRLTVV.

This sequence joins TRBV7-9 and TRBJ2-1; TRBD2 matches 7 bases. This CDR3 region has 15 residues. Trimming removed 5 bases from V and 1 base from J; junction bases left unmatched: 5. Germline loops: CDR1 SEHNR, CDR2 FQNEAQ (reference sequence). The CDR3 DNA sequence: TGTGCCAGCAGCGTATCTAGCGGATCCTACAATGAGCAGTTCTTC. It encodes CASSVSSGSYNEQFF.

This clone was recorded once. V and J are TRBV7-9 and TRBJ1-3; TRBD1 is a possible D gene (5 bases). The germline CDR1 and CDR2 sequences are SEHNR and FQNEAQ (reference sequence). V was trimmed by 2 bases and J by 2 bases, leaving 16 bases between them. The CDR3 runs 17 residues. CDR3 DNA sequence: TGTGCCAGCAGCTTACGGGCCCGGGGCCGTCCTGGAAACACCATATATTTT. It codes for CASSLRARGRPGNTIYF.

The V and J genes are TRBV28 and TRBJ1-5; D is possibly TRBD1 (5 bases). Trimming removed 3 bases from V and 3 bases from J, with 12 bases in between. Germline CDR1 reads MDHEN; CDR2 reads SYDVKM. This CDR3 region has 15 residues. DNA of the CDR3: TGTGCCAGCAGTTTCTCAGGGACTTACAATCAGCCCCAGCATTTT. The encoded protein is CASSFSGTYNQPQHF. Complete variable domain (other parts from reference TRBV28 and TRBJ1-5): DVKVTQSSRYLVKRTGEKVFLECVQDMDHENMFWYRQDPGLGLRLIYFSYDVKMKEKGDIPEGYSVSREKKERFSLILESASTNQTSMYLCASSFSGTYNQPQHFGDGTRLSIL.

This clone has more than one count but fewer than ten. The same CDR3 is also encoded by other DNA sequences in this sample. The chain carries TRBV7-9 and TRBJ2-7; TRBD1 agrees at 10 bases. V lost 5 bases and J lost 4; bases outside the gene matches: 5. Germline CDR1 is SEHNR and CDR2 is FQNEAQ (reference sequence). This CDR3 has 14 residues. The CDR3 sequence: CASSDRDRGYEQYF. The CDR3 bases are TGTGCCAGCAGCGACCGGGACAGGGGTTACGAGCAGTACTTC.

This rearrangement joins TRBV7-6 to TRBJ2-1; D not certain. Germline V CDR1 and CDR2: SGHVS, FNYEAQ. With 1 base removed from V and 9 bases from J, the gap between germline ends came to 7 bases. The CDR3 totals 12 residues. The CDR3 region has the DNA TGTGCCAGCAGCTTAGGGCGCGGTGAGCAGTTCTTC. Encoded protein: CASSLGRGEQFF.

This chain connects TRBV19 to TRBJ1-1; D is ambiguous. The CDR3 is 13 amino acids. V was trimmed by 6 bases and J by 2 bases, leaving 10 bases between them. CDR1 and CDR2 (germline): LNHDA, SQIVND (reference sequence). CDR3 amino acids: CASRLTSNTEAFF. CDR3 bases: TGTGCCAGTAGGCTAACAAGTAACACTGAAGCTTTCTTT. The full variable domain, rest sourced from reference TRBV19 and TRBJ1-1, is DGGITQSPKYLFRKEGQNVTLSCEQNLNHDAMYWYRQDPGQGLRLIYYSQIVNDFQKGDIAEGYSVSREKKESFPLTVTSAQKNPTAFYLCASRLTSNTEAFFGQGTRLTVV.

The genes are TRBV5-6 and TRBJ1-2, with a possible D match to TRBD1 (5 bases). Trimming shortened V by 4 bases and J by 4 bases, and 14 bases separated the two germline ends. This CDR3 is built from 14 residues. In germline, CDR1 is SGHDT, CDR2 YYEEEE. The CDR3 DNA is TGTGCCAGCAGCCCCGGAGAGGGGCCCTATGGCTACACCTTC. This sequence encodes CASSPGEGPYGYTF.

This chain links TRBV7-9 with TRBJ2-7; D gene uncertain. The CDR3 spans 12 residues. Germline V CDR1 and CDR2: SEHNR, FQNEAQ (reference sequence). Trimming cost V 5 bases and J 7 bases, with 12 bases left between them. CDR3 nucleotide sequence: TGTGCCAGCAGCAACGCCCTGGGGGAGCAGTACTTC. Translating it yields CASSNALGEQYF.

Worth noting for this clone: The same CDR3 arises from other DNA sequences in this sample as well. V and J are TRBV4-1 and TRBJ2-7, with 8 bases that match TRBD1. Germline CDR1 and CDR2: MGHRA and YSYEKL. V was pared by 3 bases and J by 1 base, with 2 bases of the junction left unmatched. There are 14 residues in the CDR3. In DNA form, the CDR3 reads TGCGCCAGCAGCCACCGACAGGGGTCCTACGAGCAGTACTTC. It encodes CASSHRQGSYEQYF.

The gene calls are TRBV27 and TRBJ2-1; no clear D. Germline CDR1 and CDR2: MNHEY and SMNVEV (reference sequence). The CDR3 loop spans 13 amino acids. V lost 3 bases to trimming and J lost 8 bases, with 11 bases between them. CDR3 in amino acids: CASSFKRPDEQFF. The CDR3 coding sequence is TGTGCCAGCAGTTTTAAGAGACCGGATGAGCAGTTCTTC.

This chain links TRBV4-2 with TRBJ2-3, with D perhaps TRBD1 or TRBD2 (5 bases each). V dropped 8 bases and J dropped 1 base, with 22 bases sitting between them. The CDR3 consists of 17 residues. Germline CDR1 LGHNA, CDR2 YNFKEQ. The CDR3 protein is CASSLGVTGRRTDTQYF. DNA of the CDR3: TGTGCCAGCTCCCTCGGGGTTACGGGACGGCGCACAGATACGCAGTATTTT.

The chain couples TRBV5-1 to TRBJ1-2; 7 positions match TRBD1. The trim removed 4 bases at V and 7 bases at J, leaving 7 bases unmatched. Per the germline V gene, CDR1 is SGHRS and CDR2 is YFSETQ. There are 13 residues in the CDR3. The CDR3 DNA is TGCGCCAGCAGCAACGAGACAGGGTTTGGCTACACCTTC. Amino acid sequence: CASSNETGFGYTF. Based on the CDR3 plus reference TRBV5-1 and TRBJ1-2, the full variable domain is KAGVTQTPRYLIKTRGQQVTLSCSPISGHRSVSWYQQTPGQGLQFLFEYFSETQRNKGNFPGRFSGRQFSNSRSEMNVSTLELGDSALYLCASSNETGFGYTFGSGTRLTVV.

The V call is TRBV10-1, the J call TRBJ2-3, with unresolved D. V lost 3 bases to trimming and J lost 4 bases, with 11 bases between them. CDR1 and CDR2 (germline): WNHNN, SYGVQD (reference sequence). CDR3 length equals 14 residues. DNA of the CDR3: TGCGCCAGCAGTGACCCTTGGTATTCAGATACGCAGTATTTT. This gives the protein CASSDPWYSDTQYF.

The chain joins TRBV9 to TRBJ1-2; D may be TRBD1 (5 bases). V was clipped by 4 bases and J by 0 bases, with 13 bases between them. CDR1 SGDLS and CDR2 YYNGEE come from the germline V gene. This CDR3 is 15 amino acids long. The CDR3 protein is CASSTWDGPNYGYTF. The CDR3 DNA reads as TGTGCCAGCAGCACATGGGACGGACCTAACTATGGCTACACCTTC.